What follows are 21 T cell receptor beta chains derived from one specimen sequenced in a study of Ad26.COV2.S vaccination and SARS-CoV-2 variants. Sequencing used immunoSEQ multiplex PCR; TCRdb keeps in-frame clones, though not all of them. The data contain around 86,000 clones, roughly 85% of them singletons. This sample comprised peripheral blood, obtained after recovery from COVID-19. The source is a human donor who had recovered from COVID-19.

CDR3 residues: CASSPRRQRDTQYF. CDR3 sequence (DNA): TGTGCCAGCAGTCCCCGACGGCAGAGAGATACGCAGTATTTT. The chain employs TRBV6-2 or TRBV6-3 and TRBJ2-3, with D uncertain. The CDR3 has 14 amino acids. The germline CDR1 and CDR2 sequences are MNHEY and SVGEGT. Trimming left V 5 bases short and J 5 bases short, with 14 bases between.

This chain links TRBV28 with TRBJ1-2; the D gene is possibly TRBD1 (6 bases). The V end lost 6 bases, the J end lost 8 bases, and 13 bases lay between the germline ends. The germline V gene encodes CDR1 MDHEN and CDR2 SYDVKM. The CDR3 sequence is 12 residues long. This CDR3 reads CASSQGSTGYTF. The CDR3 region has the DNA TGTGCCAGCAGCCAGGGGAGTACAGGCTACACCTTC.

This clone was seen just once. The rearrangement uses TRBV5-5 and TRBJ2-7; D gene unclear. The V end was cut by 2 bases, the J end by 3 bases, with 12 bases between. The CDR3 has 14 amino acids. Germline loops: CDR1 SGHKS, CDR2 YYEKEE (reference sequence). For the CDR3, the DNA is TGTGCCAGCAGCTTTTCAGATGAATTCTACGAGCAGTACTTC. It codes for CASSFSDEFYEQYF.

As DNA, the CDR3 is TGTGCCAGCAGTTCCCCTCGCGGGAGGGCAATAATAGATACGCAGTATTTT. Its translation: CASSSPRGRAIIDTQYF. This sequence joins TRBV28 and TRBJ2-3, with TRBD2 matching 9 bases. The CDR3 is made up of 17 amino acids. Germline assignment: CDR1 MDHEN and CDR2 SYDVKM. Germline trimming cut 4 bases from V and 5 bases from J; bases unmatched to any gene: 13.

This chain links TRBV6-5 with TRBJ1-5, with D possibly being TRBD1 (5 bases). Trimming took 5 bases from V and 5 from J, leaving 10 bases between them. The CDR3 loop spans 13 amino acids. Germline V gives CDR1 MNHEY, CDR2 SVGAGI. DNA for the CDR3: TGTGCCAGCAGTCCCACAGGATATCAGCCCCAGCATTTT. This codes for CASSPTGYQPQHF.

CDR3 bases: TGCGCCAGGAACCCTCGACCGGGACAGGGAGGAGAGCAGTACTTC. It yields the protein CARNPRPGQGGEQYF. V usage is TRBV5-1 and J usage is TRBJ2-7; 9 nucleotides agree with TRBD1. Germline assignment: CDR1 SGHRS and CDR2 YFSETQ. The CDR3 length is 15 residues. The junction had 16 bases not matched to a gene; V was cut back by 8 bases and J by 7 bases.

As regards this clone: In the same sample, other DNA sequences code for this CDR3. The chain is built from TRBV18 and TRBJ1-1; the D is unclear. The ends were cut back, 4 bases at V and 3 bases at J, with 9 bases in the middle. The CDR3 length is 13 residues. CDR1 is KGHSH and CDR2 is LQKENI in the germline V gene. The chain's CDR3 is CASSLGGDTEAFF. The CDR3 region has the DNA TGTGCCAGCTCACTCGGAGGAGACACTGAAGCTTTCTTT.

This clone was seen just once. This chain connects TRBV6-2 or TRBV6-3 to TRBJ2-7, with no clear D. Germline V gives CDR1 MNHEY, CDR2 SVGEGT. This CDR3 spans 11 amino acids. Trimming shortened V by 5 bases and J by 4 bases, and 6 bases separated the two germline ends. CDR3 DNA sequence: TGTGCCAGCAGTCAATTGTACGAGCAGTACTTC. Its translation is CASSQLYEQYF.

The V and J genes are TRBV12-5 and TRBJ2-3; TRBD2 is a possible D gene (7 bases). The CDR3 has 16 amino acids. The V end lost 2 bases, the J end lost 2 bases, and 14 bases lay between the germline ends. Germline V gene sequence: CDR1 LGHNT, CDR2 FRNRAP. The chain's CDR3 is CASGLQGGAYTDTQYF. CDR3 DNA: TGTGCTAGTGGTTTGCAAGGGGGGGCCTACACAGATACGCAGTATTTT.

The gene calls are TRBV7-8 and TRBJ2-2; 9 bases fit TRBD1. The junction had 10 bases not matched to a gene; V was cut back by 4 bases and J by 7 bases. Germline V gene lookup returns CDR1 SGHVS and CDR2 FQNEAQ. This CDR3 comprises 16 residues. Written as DNA, the CDR3 is TGTGCCAGCAGCTACGGGACAGGGCGTACTGGCGGGGAGCTGTTTTTT. Its protein is CASSYGTGRTGGELFF.

This rearrangement joins TRBV28 to TRBJ1-5; TRBD1 is a possible D gene (6 bases). This CDR3 is 15 amino acids long. Germline CDR1 reads MDHEN; CDR2 reads SYDVKM. The V gene lost 4 bases and the J gene lost 6 bases, with 16 bases spanning the gap. CDR3 nucleotide sequence: TGTGCCAGCAGTTATCTTGGGGCAGGGGTTCAGCCCCAGCATTTT. Translated, it gives CASSYLGAGVQPQHF.

The J gene is TRBJ1-5, the V gene TRBV6-2 or TRBV6-3; D possibly corresponds to TRBD1 (6 bases). The CDR3 covers 15 residues. Trimming shortened V by 2 bases and J by 6 bases, and 14 bases separated the two germline ends. Germline V lookup: CDR1 MNHEY, CDR2 SVGEGT. The CDR3: CASSYVGALGQPQHF. CDR3 in DNA: TGTGCCAGCAGTTACGTGGGGGCCCTAGGTCAGCCCCAGCATTTT.

The chain links TRBV4-3 to TRBJ1-2; D not certain. With 0 bases removed from V and 2 bases from J, the gap between germline ends came to 13 bases. The CDR3 loop spans 16 amino acids. The germline CDR1 and CDR2 sequences are LGHNA and YSLEER. CDR3 DNA: TGCGCCAGCAGCCAAGATCTGGGAAGACCGAACTATGGCTACACCTTC. Translation gives CASSQDLGRPNYGYTF.

CDR3 bases: TGTGCCAGCAGCGCAGGGACTAGCGGGATCTACGAGCAGTACTTC. This translates into CASSAGTSGIYEQYF. The chain recombines TRBV9 with TRBJ2-7, with 13 bases identical to TRBD2. Losses at the gene ends were 3 bases for V and 3 bases for J; bases not matched to a gene: 3. This CDR3 spans 15 amino acids. Germline values: CDR1 SGDLS, CDR2 YYNGEE.

The chain links TRBV6-4 to TRBJ1-2; D might be TRBD1 (5 bases). This CDR3 contains 14 residues. Deletions cut 0 bases from V and 7 bases from J, with 12 bases between. Germline CDR1 reads MRHNA; CDR2 reads SNTAGT. The chain's CDR3 is CASSDSGGRSGYTF. Written as DNA, the CDR3 is TGTGCCAGCAGTGACTCGGGGGGAAGGTCTGGCTACACCTTC.

The V call is TRBV28, the J call TRBJ1-5; D unclear. The CDR3 is made up of 11 amino acids. Germline values: CDR1 MDHEN, CDR2 SYDVKM. Deletions cut 4 bases from V and 12 bases from J, with 10 bases between. CDR3 loop: CASSSGILQHF. Written as DNA, the CDR3 is TGTGCCAGCAGTTCCGGGATCCTCCAGCATTTT.

The chain carries TRBV11-2 and TRBJ2-5, with D unresolved. The germline gives CDR1 SGHAT, CDR2 FQNNGV. Trimming cost V 4 bases and J 4 bases, with 13 bases left between them. The CDR3 is made up of 14 amino acids. As DNA, the CDR3 is TGTGCCAGCAGCTGGTTTCTAGATTCAGAGACCCAGTACTTC. Its protein product is CASSWFLDSETQYF.

The V call is TRBV4-3, the J call TRBJ2-3, with D unresolved. CDR1 is LGHNA, CDR2 YSLEER, per germline. Trimming cost V 1 base and J 2 bases, with 13 bases left between them. The CDR3 is 16 amino acids. The CDR3 DNA follows: TGCGCCAGCAGCCAAGGATCAATGGTGAACACAGATACGCAGTATTTT. It encodes CASSQGSMVNTDTQYF.

This chain joins TRBV28 and TRBJ2-1; D possibly corresponds to TRBD2 (6 bases). This CDR3 region has 14 residues. Looked up from germline, CDR1 is MDHEN and CDR2 is SYDVKM. Trimming stripped 2 bases from V and 10 bases from J, with 15 bases between. The chain's CDR3 is CASSLGELGREQFF. DNA for the CDR3: TGTGCCAGCAGTTTAGGGGAATTGGGGAGGGAGCAGTTCTTC.

This clone was observed a handful of times. This sequence joins TRBV19 and TRBJ1-5; 11 bases match TRBD1. The CDR3 covers 15 residues. Trimming cost V 5 bases and J 6 bases; bases outside gene matches: 6. Germline values: CDR1 LNHDA, CDR2 SQIVND (reference sequence). The CDR3 nucleotides read TGTGCCAGTAGTGCAAGGACAGGGGGCAGTCAGCCCCAGCATTTT. It encodes CASSARTGGSQPQHF.

The chain couples TRBV6-2 or TRBV6-3 to TRBJ2-2; 14 nucleotides agree with TRBD2. Germline trimming cut 1 base from V and 2 bases from J; bases unmatched to any gene: 6. The CDR3 sequence is 19 residues long. Looked up from germline, CDR1 is MNHEY and CDR2 is SVGEGT. CDR3 DNA sequence: TGTGCCAGCAGTTACTTTTCCGGGACTAGCGGGAGTAACACCGGGGAGCTGTTTTTT. This sequence encodes CASSYFSGTSGSNTGELFF.